These 2 T cell receptor beta chains originate from one sample sequenced in a study of T cells in women clearing cervical HPV infection. Method: immunoSEQ multiplex PCR; TCRdb's copy keeps in-frame clones and lacks some. This table lists about 35,000 clones. The sample consisted of blood buffy coat. These receptors all stem from a woman between 18 and 70 years old with a cervical HPV16 infection that either progressed to CIN3+ or cleared (not recorded which).

Turning to this clone: The read halts 3 residues ahead of the CDR3 end, with the missing end drawn from the germline J gene. The chain employs TRBV18 and TRBJ2-7; TRBD1 matches 10 bases. The CDR3 runs 13 residues. Germline V gives CDR1 KGHSH, CDR2 LQKENI. The junction had 0 bases not matched to a gene; V was cut back by 5 bases and J by 2 bases. Partial CDR3 DNA: TGTGCCAGCTCAGGGACAGGGGCCTACGAG. The encoded protein is CASSGTGAYE. The whole CDR3 sequence is CASSGTGAYEQYF.

With regard to this clone: The CDR3 end is not reached by the read, which stops 3 residues before it; the germline J gene fills it in. V is TRBV7-9 and J is TRBJ1-2; weak D call: TRBD1 (6 bases). Per the germline V gene, CDR1 is SEHNR and CDR2 is FQNEAQ (reference sequence). The CDR3 covers 15 residues. Trimming took off 4 bases at V and 3 bases at J, with 15 bases between the two ends. The CDR3 sequence is CASSSARGAYYGYTF. The part of the CDR3 DNA that was read is TGTGCCAGCAGCTCCGCACGGGGGGCCTACTATGGC.